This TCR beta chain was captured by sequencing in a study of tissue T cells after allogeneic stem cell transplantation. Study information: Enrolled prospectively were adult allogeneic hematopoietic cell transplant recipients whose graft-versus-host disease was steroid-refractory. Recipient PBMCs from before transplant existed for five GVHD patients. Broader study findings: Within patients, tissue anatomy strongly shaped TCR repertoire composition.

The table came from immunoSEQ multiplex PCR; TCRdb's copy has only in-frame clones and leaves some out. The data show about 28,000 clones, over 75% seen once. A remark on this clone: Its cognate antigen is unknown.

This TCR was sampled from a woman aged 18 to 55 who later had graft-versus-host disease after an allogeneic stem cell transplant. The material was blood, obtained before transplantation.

The CDR3 sequence: CAIREWQGHGYTF. The CDR3 nucleotides are TGTGCCATCAGGGAGTGGCAAGGACATGGCTACACCTTC. V is TRBV12-3 or TRBV12-4 and J is TRBJ1-2; maybe TRBD1 (5 bases). V was pared by 10 bases and J by 6 bases, with 18 bases between. This CDR3 spans 13 amino acids.